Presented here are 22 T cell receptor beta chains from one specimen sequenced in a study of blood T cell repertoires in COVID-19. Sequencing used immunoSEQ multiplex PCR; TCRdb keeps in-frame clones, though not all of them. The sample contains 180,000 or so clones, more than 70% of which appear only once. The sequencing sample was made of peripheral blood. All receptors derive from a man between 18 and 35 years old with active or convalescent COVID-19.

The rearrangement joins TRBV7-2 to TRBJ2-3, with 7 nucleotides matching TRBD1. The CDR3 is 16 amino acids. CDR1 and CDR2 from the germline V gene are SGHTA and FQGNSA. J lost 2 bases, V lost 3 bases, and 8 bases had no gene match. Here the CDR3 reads CASSLTGTANTDTQYF. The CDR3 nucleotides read TGTGCCAGCAGCTTGACCGGGACAGCAAACACAGATACGCAGTATTTT.

For the CDR3, the DNA is TGTGCCAGCAGTACAGGGTTGGCGGGCTACACCTTC. This gives the protein CASSTGLAGYTF. The gene calls are TRBV7-8 and TRBJ1-2; a possible D gene is TRBD1 (6 bases). Trimming stripped 6 bases from V and 8 bases from J, with 13 bases between. The CDR3 has 12 amino acids. Germline V gene data show CDR1 as SGHVS and CDR2 as FQNEAQ.

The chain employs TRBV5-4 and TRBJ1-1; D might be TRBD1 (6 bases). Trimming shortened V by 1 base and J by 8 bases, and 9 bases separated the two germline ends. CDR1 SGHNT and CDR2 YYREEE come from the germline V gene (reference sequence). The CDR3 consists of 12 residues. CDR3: CASSLKTGEAFF. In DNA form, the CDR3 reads TGTGCCAGCAGCTTGAAAACAGGGGAAGCTTTCTTT.

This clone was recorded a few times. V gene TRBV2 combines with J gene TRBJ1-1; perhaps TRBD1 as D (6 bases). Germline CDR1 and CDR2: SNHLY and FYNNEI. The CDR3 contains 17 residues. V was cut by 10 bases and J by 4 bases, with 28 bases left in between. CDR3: CAIRGARQPPGSTEAFF. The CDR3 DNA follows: TGTGCCATCCGGGGGGCCCGTCAACCCCCGGGTAGCACTGAAGCTTTCTTT.

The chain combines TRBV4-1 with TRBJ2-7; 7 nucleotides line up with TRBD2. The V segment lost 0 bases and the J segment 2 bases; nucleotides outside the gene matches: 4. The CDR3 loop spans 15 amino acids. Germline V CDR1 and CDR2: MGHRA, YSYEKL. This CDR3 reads CASSQDSGPTYEQYF. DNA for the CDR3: TGCGCCAGCAGCCAAGATAGCGGGCCGACCTACGAGCAGTACTTC.

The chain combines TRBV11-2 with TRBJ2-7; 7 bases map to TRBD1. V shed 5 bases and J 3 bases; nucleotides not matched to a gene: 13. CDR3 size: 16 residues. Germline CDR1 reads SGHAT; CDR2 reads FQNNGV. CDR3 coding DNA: TGTGCCAGCAGCCTAAGTCCTGGACAGGATTTCTACGAGCAGTACTTC. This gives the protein CASSLSPGQDFYEQYF.

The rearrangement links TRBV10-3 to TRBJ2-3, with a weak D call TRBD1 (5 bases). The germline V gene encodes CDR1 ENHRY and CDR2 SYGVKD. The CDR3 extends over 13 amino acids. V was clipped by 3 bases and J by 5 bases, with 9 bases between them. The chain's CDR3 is CAISEGAEDTQYF. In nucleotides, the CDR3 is TGTGCCATCAGTGAAGGGGCAGAAGATACGCAGTATTTT.

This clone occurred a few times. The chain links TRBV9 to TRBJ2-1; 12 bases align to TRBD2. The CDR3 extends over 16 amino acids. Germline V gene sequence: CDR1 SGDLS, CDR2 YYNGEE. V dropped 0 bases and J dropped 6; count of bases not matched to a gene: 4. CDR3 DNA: TGTGCCAGCAGCGTAGGGTCTAGCGGGGGGGTCAATGAGCAGTTCTTC. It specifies CASSVGSSGGVNEQFF.

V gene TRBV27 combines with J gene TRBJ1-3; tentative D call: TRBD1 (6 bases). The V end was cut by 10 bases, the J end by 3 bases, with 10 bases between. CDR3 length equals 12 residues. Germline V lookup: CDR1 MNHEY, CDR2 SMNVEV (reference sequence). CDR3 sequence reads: CATQGFGNTIYF. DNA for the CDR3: TGTGCCACCCAGGGGTTTGGAAACACCATATATTTT.

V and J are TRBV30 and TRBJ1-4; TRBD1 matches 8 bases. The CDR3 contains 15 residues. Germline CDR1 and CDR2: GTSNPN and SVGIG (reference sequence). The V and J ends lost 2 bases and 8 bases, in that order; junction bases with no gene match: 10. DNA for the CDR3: TGTGCCTGGAGTCCTAACAGGGGGATTGGCGAAAAACTGTTTTTT. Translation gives CAWSPNRGIGEKLFF.

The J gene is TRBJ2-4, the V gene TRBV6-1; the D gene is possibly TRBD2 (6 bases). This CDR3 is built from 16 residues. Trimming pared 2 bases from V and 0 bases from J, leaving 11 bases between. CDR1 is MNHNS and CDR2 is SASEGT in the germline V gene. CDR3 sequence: CASSEIGGAAKNIQYF. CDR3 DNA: TGTGCCAGCAGTGAAATTGGAGGGGCAGCCAAAAACATTCAGTACTTC.

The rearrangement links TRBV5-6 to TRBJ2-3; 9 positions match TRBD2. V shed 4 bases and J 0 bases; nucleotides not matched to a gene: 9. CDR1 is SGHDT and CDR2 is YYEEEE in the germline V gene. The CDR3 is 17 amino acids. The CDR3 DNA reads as TGTGCCAGCAGCCAACCCTTAGCGGGAGCTAGCACAGATACGCAGTATTTT. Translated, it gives CASSQPLAGASTDTQYF.

CDR3 nucleotide sequence: TGTGCCAGTAGTTCCGGGACAGGGAAGACCGGGGAGCTGTTTTTT. This sequence encodes CASSSGTGKTGELFF. This chain links TRBV19 with TRBJ2-2, with 9 bases matching TRBD1. V dropped 5 bases and J dropped 5; count of bases not matched to a gene: 6. CDR3 length: 15 residues. Germline V gene lookup returns CDR1 LNHDA and CDR2 SQIVND (reference sequence).

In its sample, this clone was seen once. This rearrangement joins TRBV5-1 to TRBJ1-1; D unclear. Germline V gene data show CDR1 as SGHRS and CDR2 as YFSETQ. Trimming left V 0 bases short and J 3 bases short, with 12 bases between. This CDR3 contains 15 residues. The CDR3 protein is CASSLGAGLDTEAFF. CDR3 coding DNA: TGCGCCAGCAGCTTGGGGGCGGGCTTGGACACTGAAGCTTTCTTT.

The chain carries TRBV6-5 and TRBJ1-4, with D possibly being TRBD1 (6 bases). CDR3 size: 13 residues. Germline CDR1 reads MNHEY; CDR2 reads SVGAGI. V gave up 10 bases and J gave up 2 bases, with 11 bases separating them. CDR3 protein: CAITQGTNEKLFF. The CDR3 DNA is TGTGCCATAACACAGGGTACTAATGAAAAACTGTTTTTT.

CDR3 DNA: TGTGCCAGCATCGCGGGGGGCAAGGACACTGAAGCTTTCTTT. Translating gives CASIAGGKDTEAFF. The chain has TRBV10-3 and TRBJ1-1; tentatively, D is TRBD1 (6 bases). The CDR3 sequence is 14 residues long. V was cut by 10 bases and J by 3 bases, with 18 bases left in between. CDR1 ENHRY and CDR2 SYGVKD come from the germline V gene.

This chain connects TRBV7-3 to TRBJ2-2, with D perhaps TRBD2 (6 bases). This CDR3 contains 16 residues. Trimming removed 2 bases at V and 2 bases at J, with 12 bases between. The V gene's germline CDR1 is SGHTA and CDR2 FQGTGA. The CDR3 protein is CASSLAGTPNTGELFF. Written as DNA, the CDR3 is TGTGCCAGCAGCTTAGCCGGGACTCCCAACACCGGGGAGCTGTTTTTT.

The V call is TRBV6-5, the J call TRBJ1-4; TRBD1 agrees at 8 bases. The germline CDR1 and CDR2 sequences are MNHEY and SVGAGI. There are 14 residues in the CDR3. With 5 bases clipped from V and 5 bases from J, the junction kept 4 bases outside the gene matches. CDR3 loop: CASSRDRKNEKLFF. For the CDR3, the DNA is TGTGCCAGCAGTCGGGACAGGAAGAATGAAAAACTGTTTTTT.

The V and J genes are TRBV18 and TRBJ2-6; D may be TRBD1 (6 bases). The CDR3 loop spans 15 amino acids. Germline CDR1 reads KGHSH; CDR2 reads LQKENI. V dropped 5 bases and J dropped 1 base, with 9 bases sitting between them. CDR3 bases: TGTGCCAGCTCATACGGGACATCTGGGGCCAACGTCCTGACTTTC. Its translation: CASSYGTSGANVLTF.

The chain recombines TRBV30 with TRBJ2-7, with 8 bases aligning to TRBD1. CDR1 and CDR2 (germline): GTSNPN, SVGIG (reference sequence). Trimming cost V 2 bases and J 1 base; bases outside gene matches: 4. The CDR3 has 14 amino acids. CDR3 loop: CAWSYRTGSYEQYF. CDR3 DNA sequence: TGTGCCTGGAGTTATCGGACAGGGTCCTACGAGCAGTACTTC.

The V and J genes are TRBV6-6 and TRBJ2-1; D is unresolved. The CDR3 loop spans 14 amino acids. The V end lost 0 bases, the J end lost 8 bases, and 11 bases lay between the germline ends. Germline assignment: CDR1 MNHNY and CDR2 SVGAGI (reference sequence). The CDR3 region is CASSYSPGLDEQFF. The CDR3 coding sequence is TGTGCCAGCAGTTACTCTCCAGGTTTGGATGAGCAGTTCTTC.

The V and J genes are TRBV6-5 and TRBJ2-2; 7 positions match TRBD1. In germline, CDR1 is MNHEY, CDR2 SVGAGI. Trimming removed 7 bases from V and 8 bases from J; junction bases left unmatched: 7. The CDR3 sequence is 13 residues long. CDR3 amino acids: CASKGQIGGELFF. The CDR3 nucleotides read TGTGCCAGCAAGGGACAGATCGGAGGGGAGCTGTTTTTT.